This T cell receptor (beta chain) comes out of a study of T cells in Graves' hyperthyroidism and ophthalmopathy. Study results and limitations: Ophthalmopathy was separated from stable hyperthyroidism by a 13 V-J model.

Ten or more counts support this clonotype. Its antigen is undetermined. CDR3 length: 15 residues. J was trimmed by 5 bases and V by 5 bases; bases with no gene match: 10. Germline V gene data show CDR1 as MNHEY and CDR2 as SVGAGI. TCR beta CDR3 region amplification was performed from RNA transcripts. The primer set for the first-round RT-PCR of the TCR CDR3 was HTBI. One entry per CDR3 protein, called by TCRdb with MiXCR from the multiplex PCR reads. In the table there are approximately 610,000 distinct CDR3 sequences, about 15% of which are singletons. Sequenced input: blood. The rearrangement uses TRBV6-5 and TRBJ2-5, with TRBD2 identical over 8 bases. This receptor was taken from a woman in her thirties or forties with Graves' ophthalmopathy. The CDR3 region is CASSHGGGNRETQYF. The CDR3 region has the DNA TGTGCCAGCAGTCACGGGGGGGGGAATCGGGAGACCCAGTACTTC.